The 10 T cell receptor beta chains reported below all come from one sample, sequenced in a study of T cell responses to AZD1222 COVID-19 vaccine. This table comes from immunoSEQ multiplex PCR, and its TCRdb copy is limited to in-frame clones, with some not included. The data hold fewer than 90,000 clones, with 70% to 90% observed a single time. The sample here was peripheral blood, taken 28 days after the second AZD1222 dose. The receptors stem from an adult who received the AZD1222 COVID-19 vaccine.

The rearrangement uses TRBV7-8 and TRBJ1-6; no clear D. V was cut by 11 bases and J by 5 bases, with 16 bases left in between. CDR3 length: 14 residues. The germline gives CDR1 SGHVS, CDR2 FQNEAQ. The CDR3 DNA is TGTGCCGCCCGGGAGGTTACTAATAATTCACCCCTCCACTTT. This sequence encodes CAAREVTNNSPLHF.

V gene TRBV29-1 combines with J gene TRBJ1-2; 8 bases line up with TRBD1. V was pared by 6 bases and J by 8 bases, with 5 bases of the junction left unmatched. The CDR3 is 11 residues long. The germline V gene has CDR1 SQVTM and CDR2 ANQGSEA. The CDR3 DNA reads TGCAGCGTGGGACAGGCCCAAGGCTACACCTTC. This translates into CSVGQAQGYTF.

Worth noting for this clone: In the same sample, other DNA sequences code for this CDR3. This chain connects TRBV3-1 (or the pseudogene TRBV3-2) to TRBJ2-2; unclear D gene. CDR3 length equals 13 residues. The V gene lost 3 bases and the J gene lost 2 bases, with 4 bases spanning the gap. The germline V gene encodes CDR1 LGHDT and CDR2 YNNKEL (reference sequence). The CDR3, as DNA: TGTGCCAGCAGCCACCTCAACACCGGGGAGCTGTTTTTT. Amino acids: CASSHLNTGELFF.

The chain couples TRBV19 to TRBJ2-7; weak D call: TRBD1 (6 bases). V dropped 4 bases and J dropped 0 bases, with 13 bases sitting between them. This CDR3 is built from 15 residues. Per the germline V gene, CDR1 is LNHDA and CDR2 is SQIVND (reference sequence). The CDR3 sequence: CASSTRDKLSYEQYF. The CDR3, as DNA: TGTGCCAGTAGTACCCGGGACAAACTCTCCTACGAGCAGTACTTC.

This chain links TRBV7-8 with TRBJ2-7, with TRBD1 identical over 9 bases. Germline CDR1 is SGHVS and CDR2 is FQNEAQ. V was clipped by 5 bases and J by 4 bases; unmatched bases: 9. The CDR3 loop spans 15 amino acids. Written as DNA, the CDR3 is TGTGCCAGCAGCACAACAGGGGGCGGTTTATACGAGCAGTACTTC. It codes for CASSTTGGGLYEQYF. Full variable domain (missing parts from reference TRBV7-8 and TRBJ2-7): GAGVSQSPRYKVAKRGQDVALRCDPISGHVSLFWYQQALGQGPEFLTYFQNEAQLDKSGLPSDRFFAERPEGSVSTLKIQRTQQEDSAVYLCASSTTGGGLYEQYFGPGTRLTVT.

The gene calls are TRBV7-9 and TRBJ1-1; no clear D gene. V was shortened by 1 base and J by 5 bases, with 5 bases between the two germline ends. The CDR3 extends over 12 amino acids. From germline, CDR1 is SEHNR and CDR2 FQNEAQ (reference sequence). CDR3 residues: CASSLGVTEAFF. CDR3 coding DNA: TGTGCCAGCAGCTTAGGTGTTACTGAAGCTTTCTTT.

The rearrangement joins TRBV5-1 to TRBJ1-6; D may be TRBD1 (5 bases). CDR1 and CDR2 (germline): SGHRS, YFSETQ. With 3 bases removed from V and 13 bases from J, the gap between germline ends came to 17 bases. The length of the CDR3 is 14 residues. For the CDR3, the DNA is TGCGCCAGCAGCTACGGGGACGGCCCTTTTCCCCTCCACTTT. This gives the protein CASSYGDGPFPLHF.

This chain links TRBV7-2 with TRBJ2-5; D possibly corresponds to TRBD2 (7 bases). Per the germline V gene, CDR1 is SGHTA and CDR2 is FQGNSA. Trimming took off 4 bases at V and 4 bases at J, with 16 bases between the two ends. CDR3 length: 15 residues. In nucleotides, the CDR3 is TGTGCCAGCAGCTCCGAGGGAGGGGGGGGAGAGACCCAGTACTTC. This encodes CASSSEGGGGETQYF.

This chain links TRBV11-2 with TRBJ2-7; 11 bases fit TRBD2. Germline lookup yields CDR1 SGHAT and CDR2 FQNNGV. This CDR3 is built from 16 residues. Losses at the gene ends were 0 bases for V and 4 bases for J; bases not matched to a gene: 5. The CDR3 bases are TGTGCCAGCAGCTTAGATCAACTAGCGGGGGCGTACGAGCAGTACTTC. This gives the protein CASSLDQLAGAYEQYF.

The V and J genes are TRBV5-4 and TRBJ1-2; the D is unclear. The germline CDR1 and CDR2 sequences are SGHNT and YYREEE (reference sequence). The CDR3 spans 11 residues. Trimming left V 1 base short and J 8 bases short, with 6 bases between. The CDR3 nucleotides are TGTGCCAGCAGCTTGATGGAGGGCTACACCTTC. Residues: CASSLMEGYTF.